This TCR beta chain originates from a study of cytomegalovirus exposure and HLA in healthy donors. Across the study: Assignment to the Caucasian-associated ancestry cluster applied to around four fifths of the approximately 360 genotyped donors.

The V gene's germline CDR1 is MNHEY and CDR2 SVGAGI. This CDR3 contains 15 residues. Trimming cost V 3 bases and J 4 bases; bases outside gene matches: 5. Primers included in the PCR were 60 Vbeta and 13 Jbeta primers. As processed by the authors: Unique TCR beta chains totaled some 80 million in a later count, with roughly 11 million of them shared. Profiled with immunoSEQ multiplex PCR; TCRdb holds only in-frame clones, not every one. Clonal size and the V and J genes are those of that table, whereas D and trimming came from the DNA. This table lists roughly 220,000 clones. The clonotype originates from a girl aged 2 to 9 in good health and CMV-seropositive. The material sequenced was PBMCs. The gene calls are TRBV6-5 and TRBJ1-2; 10 bases are a match to TRBD1. In DNA form, the CDR3 reads TGTGCCAGCAGTTATTGGGACAGGGGAATCTATGGCTACACCTTC. It codes for CASSYWDRGIYGYTF.